This TCR beta chain was retrieved from a study of T-cell memory formation after mild COVID-19. As for the study in general: The study found TCR clusters largely donor specific.

A single record per CDR3 protein comes from TCRdb applying MiXCR to the 5' RACE reads. Of 340,000 or so distinct CDR3 sequences in the sample, 10% to 15% are singletons; the top ten hold about 21%. V trimming: 3 bases; J trimming: 4 bases; junction bases outside the gene matches: 4. Per the germline V gene, CDR1 is LGHNT and CDR2 is FRNRAP. The CDR3 is 16 residues long. The sequenced material came from PBMCs or a T cell subset sorted from them (not recorded which). The V and J genes are TRBV12-5 and TRBJ2-1; TRBD2 matches 12 bases. This clonotype originated in a man aged 18 to 35 who had mild COVID-19 (a few samples of this study predate the infection). Cell type and time point are not known. The CDR3 DNA is TGTGCTAGTGGTTTCACCGGGACTAGCGGGTACAATGAGCAGTTCTTC. It translates to CASGFTGTSGYNEQFF. Full variable domain (missing parts from reference TRBV12-5 and TRBJ2-1): DARVTQTPRHKVTEMGQEVTMRCQPILGHNTVFWYRQTMMQGLELLAYFRNRAPLDDSGMPKDRFSAEMPDATLATLKIQPSEPRDSAVYFCASGFTGTSGYNEQFFGPGTRLTVL.